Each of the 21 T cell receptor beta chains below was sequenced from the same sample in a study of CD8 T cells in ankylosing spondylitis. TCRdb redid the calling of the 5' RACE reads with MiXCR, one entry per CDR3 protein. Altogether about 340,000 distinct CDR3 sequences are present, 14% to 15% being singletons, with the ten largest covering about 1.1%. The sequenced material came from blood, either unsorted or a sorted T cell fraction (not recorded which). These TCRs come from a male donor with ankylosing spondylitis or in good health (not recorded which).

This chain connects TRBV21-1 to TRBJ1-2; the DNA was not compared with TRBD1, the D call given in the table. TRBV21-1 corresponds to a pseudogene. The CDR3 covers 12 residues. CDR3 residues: CASRGGTYGYTF. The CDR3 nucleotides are TGTGCCAGCAGAGGGGGGACCTATGGCTACACCTTC.

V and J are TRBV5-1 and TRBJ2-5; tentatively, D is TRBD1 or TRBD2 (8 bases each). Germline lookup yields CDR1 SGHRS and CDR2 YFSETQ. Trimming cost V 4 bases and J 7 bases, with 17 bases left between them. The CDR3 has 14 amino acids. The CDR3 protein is CASSKDRAGGTQYF. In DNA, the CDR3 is TGCGCCAGCAGCAAGGACAGGGCGGGAGGGACCCAGTACTTC.

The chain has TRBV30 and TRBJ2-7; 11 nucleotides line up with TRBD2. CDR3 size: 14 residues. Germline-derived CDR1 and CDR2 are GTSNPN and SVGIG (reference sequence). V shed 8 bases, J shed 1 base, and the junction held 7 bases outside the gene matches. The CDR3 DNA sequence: TGTGCCACCACCGGGACTAGCGGATCCTACGAGCAGTACTTC. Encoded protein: CATTGTSGSYEQYF.

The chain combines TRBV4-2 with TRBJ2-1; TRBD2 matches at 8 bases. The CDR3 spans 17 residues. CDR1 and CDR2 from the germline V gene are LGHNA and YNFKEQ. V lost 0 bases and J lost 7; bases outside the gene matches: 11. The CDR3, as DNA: TGTGCCAGCAGCCAAGATCCTGGTAGCGGGAAAATAAATGAGCAGTTCTTC. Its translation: CASSQDPGSGKINEQFF.

This CDR3 is CASSPLYQPQHF. DNA for the CDR3: TGTGCCAGCAGCCCTCTTTATCAGCCCCAGCATTTT. The chain carries TRBV7-8 and TRBJ1-5, with D hard to call. The ends were cut back, 5 bases at V and 5 bases at J, with 7 bases in the middle. The CDR3 extends over 12 amino acids. From germline, CDR1 is SGHVS and CDR2 FQNEAQ.

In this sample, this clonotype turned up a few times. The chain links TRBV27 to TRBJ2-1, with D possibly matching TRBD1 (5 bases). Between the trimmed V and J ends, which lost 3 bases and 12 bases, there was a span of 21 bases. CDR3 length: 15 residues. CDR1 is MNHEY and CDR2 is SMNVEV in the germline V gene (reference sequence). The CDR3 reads CASSFQGLSSVGQFF. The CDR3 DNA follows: TGTGCCAGCAGTTTTCAGGGCTTATCAAGTGTGGGGCAGTTCTTC.

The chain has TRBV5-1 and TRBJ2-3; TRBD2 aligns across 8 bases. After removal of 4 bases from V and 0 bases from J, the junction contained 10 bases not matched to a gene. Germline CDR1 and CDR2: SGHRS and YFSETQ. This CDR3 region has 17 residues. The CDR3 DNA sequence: TGCGCCAGCAGCCGCGCCGAAACTAGCGGAAGCACAGATACGCAGTATTTT. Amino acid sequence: CASSRAETSGSTDTQYF.

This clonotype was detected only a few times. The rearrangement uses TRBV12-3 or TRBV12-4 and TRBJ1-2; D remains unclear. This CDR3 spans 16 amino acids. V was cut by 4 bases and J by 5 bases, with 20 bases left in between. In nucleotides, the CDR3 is TGTGCCAGCAGTTCCCTCTTTTCGAATCGCCAGTATGGCTACACCTTC. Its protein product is CASSSLFSNRQYGYTF.

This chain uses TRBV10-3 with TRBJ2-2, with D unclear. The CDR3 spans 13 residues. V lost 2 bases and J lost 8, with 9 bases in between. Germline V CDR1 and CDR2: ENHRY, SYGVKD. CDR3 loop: CAISEGVAGELFF. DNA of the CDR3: TGTGCCATCAGTGAGGGTGTCGCGGGGGAGCTGTTTTTT.

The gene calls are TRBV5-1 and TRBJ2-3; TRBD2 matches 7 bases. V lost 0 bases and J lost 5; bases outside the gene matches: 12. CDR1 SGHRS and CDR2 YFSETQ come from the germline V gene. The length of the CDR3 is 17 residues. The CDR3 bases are TGCGCCAGCAGCTTGGATGGCGGGAGAGAGGGCGGAGATACGCAGTATTTT. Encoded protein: CASSLDGGREGGDTQYF. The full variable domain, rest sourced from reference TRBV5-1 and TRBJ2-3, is KAGVTQTPRYLIKTRGQQVTLSCSPISGHRSVSWYQQTPGQGLQFLFEYFSETQRNKGNFPGRFSGRQFSNSRSEMNVSTLELGDSALYLCASSLDGGREGGDTQYFGPGTRLTVL.

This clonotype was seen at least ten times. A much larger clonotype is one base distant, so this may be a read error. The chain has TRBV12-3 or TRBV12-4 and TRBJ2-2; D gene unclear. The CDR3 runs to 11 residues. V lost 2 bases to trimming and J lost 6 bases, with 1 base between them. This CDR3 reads CASSLSGELFF. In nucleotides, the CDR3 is TGTGCCAGCAGTTTATCCGGGGAGCTGTTTTTT.

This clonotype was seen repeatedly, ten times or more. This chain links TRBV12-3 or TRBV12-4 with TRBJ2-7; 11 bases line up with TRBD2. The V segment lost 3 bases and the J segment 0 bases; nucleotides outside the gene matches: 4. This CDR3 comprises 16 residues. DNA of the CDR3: TGTGCCAGCAGTTTTTCTAGCGGGAGGAACTCCTACGAGCAGTACTTC. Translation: CASSFSSGRNSYEQYF.

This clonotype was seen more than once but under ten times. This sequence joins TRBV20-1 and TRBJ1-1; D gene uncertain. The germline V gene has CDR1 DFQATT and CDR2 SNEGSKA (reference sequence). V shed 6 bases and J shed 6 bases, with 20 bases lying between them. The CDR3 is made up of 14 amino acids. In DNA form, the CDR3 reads TGCAGTGCCACCCGGAGCAGGTTAGCCCCTGAAGCTTTCTTT. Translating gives CSATRSRLAPEAFF.

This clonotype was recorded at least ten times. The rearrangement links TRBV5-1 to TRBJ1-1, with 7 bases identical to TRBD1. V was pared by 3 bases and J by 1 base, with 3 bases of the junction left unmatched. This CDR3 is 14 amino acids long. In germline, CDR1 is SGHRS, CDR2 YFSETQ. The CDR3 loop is CASSSTGPNTEAFF. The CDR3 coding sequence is TGCGCCAGCAGCTCGACAGGGCCGAACACTGAAGCTTTCTTT.

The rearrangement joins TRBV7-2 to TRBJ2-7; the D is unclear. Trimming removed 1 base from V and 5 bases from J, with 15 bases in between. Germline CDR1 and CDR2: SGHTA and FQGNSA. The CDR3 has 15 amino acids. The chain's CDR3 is CASSLGLRGVNEQYF. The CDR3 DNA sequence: TGTGCCAGCAGCTTAGGGTTGAGAGGTGTCAACGAGCAGTACTTC. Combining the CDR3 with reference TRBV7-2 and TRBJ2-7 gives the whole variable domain GAGVSQSPSNKVTEKGKDVELRCDPISGHTALYWYRQSLGQGLEFLIYFQGNSAPDKSGLPSDRFSAERTGGSVSTLTIQRTQQEDSAVYLCASSLGLRGVNEQYFGPGTRLTVT.

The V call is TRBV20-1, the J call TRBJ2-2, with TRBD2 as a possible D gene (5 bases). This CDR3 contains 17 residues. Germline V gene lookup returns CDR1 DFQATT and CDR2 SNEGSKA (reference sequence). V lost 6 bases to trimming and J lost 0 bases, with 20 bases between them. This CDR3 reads CSAVRAPYNANTGELFF. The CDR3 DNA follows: TGCAGTGCCGTGCGGGCCCCCTATAACGCGAACACCGGGGAGCTGTTTTTT.

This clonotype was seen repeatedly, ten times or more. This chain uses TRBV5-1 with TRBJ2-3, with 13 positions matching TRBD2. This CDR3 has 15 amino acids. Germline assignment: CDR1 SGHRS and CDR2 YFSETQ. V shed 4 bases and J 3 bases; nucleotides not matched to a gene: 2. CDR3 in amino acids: CASSPGLAGTDTQYF. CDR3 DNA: TGCGCCAGCAGCCCGGGACTAGCGGGGACAGATACGCAGTATTTT.

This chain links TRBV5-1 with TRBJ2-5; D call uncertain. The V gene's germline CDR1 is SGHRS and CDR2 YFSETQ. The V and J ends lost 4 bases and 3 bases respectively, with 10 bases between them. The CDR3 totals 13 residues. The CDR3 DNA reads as TGCGCCAGCAGCAACGCAGGAAAAGAGACCCAGTACTTC. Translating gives CASSNAGKETQYF.

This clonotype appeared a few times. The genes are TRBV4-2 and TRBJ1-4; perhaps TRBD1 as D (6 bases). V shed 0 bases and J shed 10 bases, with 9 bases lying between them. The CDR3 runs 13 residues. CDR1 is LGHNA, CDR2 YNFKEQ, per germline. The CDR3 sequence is CASSQEGAGKLFF. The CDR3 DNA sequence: TGTGCCAGCAGCCAAGAGGGGGCCGGAAAACTGTTTTTT.

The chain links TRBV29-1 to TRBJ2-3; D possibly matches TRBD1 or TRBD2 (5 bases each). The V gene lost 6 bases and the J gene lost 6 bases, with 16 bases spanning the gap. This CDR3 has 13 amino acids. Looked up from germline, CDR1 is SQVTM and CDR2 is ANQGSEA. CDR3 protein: CSVVGRSGDTQYF. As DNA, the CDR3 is TGCAGCGTCGTGGGACGGTCCGGCGATACGCAGTATTTT.

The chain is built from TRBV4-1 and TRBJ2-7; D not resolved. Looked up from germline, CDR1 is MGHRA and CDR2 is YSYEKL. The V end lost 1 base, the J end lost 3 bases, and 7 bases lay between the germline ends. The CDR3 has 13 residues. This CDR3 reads CASSQVVLYEQYF. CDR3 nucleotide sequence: TGCGCCAGCAGCCAAGTGGTCCTCTACGAGCAGTACTTC.